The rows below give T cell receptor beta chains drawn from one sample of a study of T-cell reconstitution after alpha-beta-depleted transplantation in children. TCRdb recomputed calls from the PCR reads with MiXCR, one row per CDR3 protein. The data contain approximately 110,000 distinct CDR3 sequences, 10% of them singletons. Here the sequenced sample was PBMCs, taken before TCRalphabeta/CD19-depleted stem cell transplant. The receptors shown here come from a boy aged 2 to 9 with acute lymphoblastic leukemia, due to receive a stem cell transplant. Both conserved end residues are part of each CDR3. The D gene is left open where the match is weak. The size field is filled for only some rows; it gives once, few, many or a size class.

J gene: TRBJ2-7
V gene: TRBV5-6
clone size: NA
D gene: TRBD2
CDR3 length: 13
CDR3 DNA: TGTGCCAGCAGCTCCAGCGGGAGGTACGAGCAGTACTTC
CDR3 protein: CASSSSGRYEQYF

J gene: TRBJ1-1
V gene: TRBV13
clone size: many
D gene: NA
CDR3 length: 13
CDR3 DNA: TGTGCCAGCAGCTTAGAACAGACTACGGTGGCTTTCTTT
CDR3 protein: CASSLEQTTVAFF

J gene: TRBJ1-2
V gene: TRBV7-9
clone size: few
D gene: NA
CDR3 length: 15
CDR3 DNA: TGTGCCAGCAGCGCGACAGGAAAGGCCTCCTATGGCTACACCTTC
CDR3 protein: CASSATGKASYGYTF

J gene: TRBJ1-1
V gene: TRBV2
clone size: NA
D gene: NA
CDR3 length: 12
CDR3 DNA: TGTGCCAGCAGTGAAAGAGACACTGAAGCTTTCTTT
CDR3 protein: CASSERDTEAFF

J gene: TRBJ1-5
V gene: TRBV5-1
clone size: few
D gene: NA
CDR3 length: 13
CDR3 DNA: TGCGCCAGCAGCTATGCAGTGGGGCAGCCCCAGCATTTT
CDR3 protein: CASSYAVGQPQHF

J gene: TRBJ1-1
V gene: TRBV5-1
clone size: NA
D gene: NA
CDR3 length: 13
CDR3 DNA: TGCGCCAGCAGCTTGTCGGTGAACACTGAAGCTTTCTTT
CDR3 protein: CASSLSVNTEAFF

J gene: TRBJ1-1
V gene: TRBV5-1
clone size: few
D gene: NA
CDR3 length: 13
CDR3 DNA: TGCGCCAGCAGCTTGGCTGCTGGGGCTGAAGCTTTCTTT
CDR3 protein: CASSLAAGAEAFF

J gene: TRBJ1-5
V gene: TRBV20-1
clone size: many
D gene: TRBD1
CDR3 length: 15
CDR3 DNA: TGCAGTGCTGCCACCCGGGACAGCCGAAATCAGCCCCAGCATTTT
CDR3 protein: CSAATRDSRNQPQHF

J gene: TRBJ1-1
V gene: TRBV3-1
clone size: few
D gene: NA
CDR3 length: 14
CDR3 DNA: TGTGCCAGCAGTCTAGAGATGCATGGCACTGAAGCTTTCTTT
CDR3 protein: CASSLEMHGTEAFF

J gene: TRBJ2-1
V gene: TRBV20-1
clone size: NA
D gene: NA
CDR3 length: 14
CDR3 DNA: TGCAGTGCTAGTTCGGCGGGGAACTACAATGAGCAGTTCTTC
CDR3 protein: CSASSAGNYNEQFF

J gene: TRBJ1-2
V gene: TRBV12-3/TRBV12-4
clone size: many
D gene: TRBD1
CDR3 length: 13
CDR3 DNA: TGTGCCAGCAGACGGACAGGGGGCTATGGCTACACCTTC
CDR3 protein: CASRRTGGYGYTF

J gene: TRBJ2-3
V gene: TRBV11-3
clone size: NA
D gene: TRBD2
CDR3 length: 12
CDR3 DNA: TGTGCCAGCAGGCGGGGGGGGGATACGCAGTATTTT
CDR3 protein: CASRRGGDTQYF

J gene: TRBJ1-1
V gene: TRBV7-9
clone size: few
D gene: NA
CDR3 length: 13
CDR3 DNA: TGTGCCAGCAGCCAGGGTTTTAACACTGAAGCTTTCTTT
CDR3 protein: CASSQGFNTEAFF

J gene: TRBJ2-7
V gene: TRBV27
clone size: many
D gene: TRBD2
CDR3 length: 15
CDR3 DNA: TGTGCCAGCAGCGCGGGGGGCAGGGGCAAATACGAGCAGTACTTC
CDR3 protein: CASSAGGRGKYEQYF

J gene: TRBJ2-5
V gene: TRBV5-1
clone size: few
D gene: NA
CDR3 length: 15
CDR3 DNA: TGCGCCAGCAGCCGGGGGGAGCACAGGGAGGAGACCCAGTACTTC
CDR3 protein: CASSRGEHREETQYF

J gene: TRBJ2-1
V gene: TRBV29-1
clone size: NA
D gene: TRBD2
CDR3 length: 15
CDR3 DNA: TGCAGCGTACCCGGACTAGCGGGAGGTTACAATGAGCAGTTCTTC
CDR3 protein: CSVPGLAGGYNEQFF

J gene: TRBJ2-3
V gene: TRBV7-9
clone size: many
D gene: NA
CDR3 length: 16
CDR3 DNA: TGTGCCAGCAGCTCATTTCAGACGGGTAGCACAGATACGCAGTATTTT
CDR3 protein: CASSSFQTGSTDTQYF

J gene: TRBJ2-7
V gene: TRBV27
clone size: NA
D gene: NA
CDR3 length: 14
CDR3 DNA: TGTGCCAGCAGTCCCCTCCCTCAGCCCTACGAGCAGTACTTC
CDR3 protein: CASSPLPQPYEQYF

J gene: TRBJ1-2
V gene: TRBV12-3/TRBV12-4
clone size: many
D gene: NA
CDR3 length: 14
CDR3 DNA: TGTGCCAGCAGTCCTCAGGGGTTCAGCTTGGGCTACACCTTC
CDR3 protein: CASSPQGFSLGYTF

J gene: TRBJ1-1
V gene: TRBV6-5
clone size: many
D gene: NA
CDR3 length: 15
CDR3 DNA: TGTGCCAGCAGTTACCCCAAGGGGCTGAACACTGAAGCTTTCTTT
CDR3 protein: CASSYPKGLNTEAFF

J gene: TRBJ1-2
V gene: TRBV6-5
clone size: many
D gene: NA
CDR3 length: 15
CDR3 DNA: TGTGCCAGCAGTTACGATGGGACTCGATACTATGGCTACACCTTC
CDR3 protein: CASSYDGTRYYGYTF